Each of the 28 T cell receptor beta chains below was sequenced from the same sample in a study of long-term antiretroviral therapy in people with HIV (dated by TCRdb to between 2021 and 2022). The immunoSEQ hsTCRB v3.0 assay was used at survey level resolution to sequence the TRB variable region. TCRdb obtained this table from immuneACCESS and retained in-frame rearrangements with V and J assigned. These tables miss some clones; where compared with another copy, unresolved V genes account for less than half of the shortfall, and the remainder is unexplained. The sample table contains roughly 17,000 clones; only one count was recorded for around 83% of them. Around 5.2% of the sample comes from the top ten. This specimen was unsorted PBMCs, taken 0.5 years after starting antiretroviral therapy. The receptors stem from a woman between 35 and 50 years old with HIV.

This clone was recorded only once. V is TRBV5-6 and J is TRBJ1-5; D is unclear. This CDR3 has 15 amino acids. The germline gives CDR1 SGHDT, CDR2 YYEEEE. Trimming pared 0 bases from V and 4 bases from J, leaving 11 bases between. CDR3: CASSLGLVQNQPQHF. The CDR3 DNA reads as TGTGCCAGCAGCTTGGGTTTGGTGCAGAATCAGCCCCAGCATTTT. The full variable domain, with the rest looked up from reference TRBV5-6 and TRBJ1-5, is DAGVTQSPTHLIKTRGQQVTLRCSPKSGHDTVSWYQQALGQGPQFIFQYYEEEERQRGNFPDRFSGHQFPNYSSELNVNALLLGDSALYLCASSLGLVQNQPQHFGDGTRLSIL.

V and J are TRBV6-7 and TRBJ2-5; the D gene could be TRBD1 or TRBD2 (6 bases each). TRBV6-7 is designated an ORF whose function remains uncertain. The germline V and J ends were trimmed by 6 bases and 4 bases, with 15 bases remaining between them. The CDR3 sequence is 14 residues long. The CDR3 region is CASSKGGRRETQYF. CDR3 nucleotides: TGTGCCAGCAGCAAGGGGGGAAGGAGAGAGACCCAGTACTTC.

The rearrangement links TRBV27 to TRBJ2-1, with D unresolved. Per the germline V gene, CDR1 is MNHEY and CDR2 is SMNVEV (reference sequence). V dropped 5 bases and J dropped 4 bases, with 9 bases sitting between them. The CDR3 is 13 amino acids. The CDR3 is CASSDDGYNEQFF. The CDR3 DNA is TGTGCCAGCAGTGACGACGGTTACAATGAGCAGTTCTTC.

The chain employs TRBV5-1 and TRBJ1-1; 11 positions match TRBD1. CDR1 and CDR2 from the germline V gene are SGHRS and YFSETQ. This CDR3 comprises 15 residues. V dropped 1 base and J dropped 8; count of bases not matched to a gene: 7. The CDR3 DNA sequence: TGCGCCAGCAGCTTGTCCGGGACAGGGGGGACCGAAGCTTTCTTT. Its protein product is CASSLSGTGGTEAFF.

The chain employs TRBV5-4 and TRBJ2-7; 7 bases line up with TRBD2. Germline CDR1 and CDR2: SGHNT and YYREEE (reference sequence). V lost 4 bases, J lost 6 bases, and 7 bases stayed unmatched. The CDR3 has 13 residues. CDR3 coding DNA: TGTGCCAGCAGCAGGCGGGAGAACGGCGAGCAGTACTTC. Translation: CASSRRENGEQYF.

The CDR3 nucleotides read TGTGCCAGCAGCCAAGTTACAGTTTACCAAACCTACGAGCAGTACTTC. Translation gives CASSQVTVYQTYEQYF. The V call is TRBV5-6, the J call TRBJ2-7; D is undetermined. The CDR3 contains 16 residues. Germline values: CDR1 SGHDT, CDR2 YYEEEE. Trimming took off 4 bases at V and 2 bases at J, with 19 bases between the two ends.

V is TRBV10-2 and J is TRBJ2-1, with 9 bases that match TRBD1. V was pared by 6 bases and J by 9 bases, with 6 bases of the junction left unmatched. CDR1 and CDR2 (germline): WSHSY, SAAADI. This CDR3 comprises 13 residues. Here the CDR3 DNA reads TGCGCCAGCAGCCAACAGGGGGCGCTTGAGCAGTTCTTC. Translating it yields CASSQQGALEQFF.

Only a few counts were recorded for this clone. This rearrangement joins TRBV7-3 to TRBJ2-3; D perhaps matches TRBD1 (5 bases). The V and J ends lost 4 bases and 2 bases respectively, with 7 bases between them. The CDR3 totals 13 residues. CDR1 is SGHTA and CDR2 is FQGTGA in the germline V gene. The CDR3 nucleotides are TGTGCCAGCAGCTCAGGGAACACAGATACGCAGTATTTT. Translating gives CASSSGNTDTQYF.

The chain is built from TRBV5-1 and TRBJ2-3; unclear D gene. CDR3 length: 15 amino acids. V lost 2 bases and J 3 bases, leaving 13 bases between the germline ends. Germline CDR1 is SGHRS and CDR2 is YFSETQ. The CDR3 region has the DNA TGCGCCAGCAGCTTATCTACGAGTACAACAGATACGCAGTATTTT. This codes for CASSLSTSTTDTQYF.

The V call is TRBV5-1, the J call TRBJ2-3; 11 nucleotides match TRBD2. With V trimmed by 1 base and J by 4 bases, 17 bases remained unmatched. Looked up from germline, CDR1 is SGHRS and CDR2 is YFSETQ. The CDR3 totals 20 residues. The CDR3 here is CASSLSRFGPSGRWADTQYF. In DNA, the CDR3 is TGCGCCAGCAGCTTGAGCCGTTTTGGCCCTAGCGGGAGGTGGGCAGATACGCAGTATTTT.

The CDR3 coding sequence is TGTGCCAGTCTCCCCAGAGTTGCGCTTGGGGATCCGCAGTATTTT. Translated, it gives CASLPRVALGDPQYF. The genes are TRBV19 and TRBJ2-3; D unclear. Germline loops: CDR1 LNHDA, CDR2 SQIVND (reference sequence). V lost 8 bases, J lost 10 bases, and 25 bases lay in between. The CDR3 extends over 15 amino acids. Full variable domain (outside the CDR3, taken from reference TRBV19 and TRBJ2-3): DGGITQSPKYLFRKEGQNVTLSCEQNLNHDAMYWYRQDPGQGLRLIYYSQIVNDFQKGDIAEGYSVSREKKESFPLTVTSAQKNPTAFYLCASLPRVALGDPQYFGPGTRLTVL.

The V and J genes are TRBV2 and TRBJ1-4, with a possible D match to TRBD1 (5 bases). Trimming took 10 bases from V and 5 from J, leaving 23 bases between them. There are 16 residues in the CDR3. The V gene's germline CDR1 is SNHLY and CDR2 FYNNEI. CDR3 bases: TGTGCCACCCAGGGTATTATACCGGGAGAGAATGAAAAACTGTTTTTT. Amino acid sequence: CATQGIIPGENEKLFF.

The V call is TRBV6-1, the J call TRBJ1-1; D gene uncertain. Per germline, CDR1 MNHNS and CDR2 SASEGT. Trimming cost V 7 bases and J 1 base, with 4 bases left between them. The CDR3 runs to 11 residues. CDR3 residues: CASKKNTEAFF. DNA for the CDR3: TGTGCCAGCAAGAAGAACACTGAAGCTTTCTTT.

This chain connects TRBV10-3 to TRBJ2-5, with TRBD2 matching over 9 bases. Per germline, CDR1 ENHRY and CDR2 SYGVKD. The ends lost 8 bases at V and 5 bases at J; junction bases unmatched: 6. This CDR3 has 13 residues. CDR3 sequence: CAIQASGGETQYF. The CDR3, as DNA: TGTGCCATCCAAGCGAGCGGGGGGGAGACCCAGTACTTC.

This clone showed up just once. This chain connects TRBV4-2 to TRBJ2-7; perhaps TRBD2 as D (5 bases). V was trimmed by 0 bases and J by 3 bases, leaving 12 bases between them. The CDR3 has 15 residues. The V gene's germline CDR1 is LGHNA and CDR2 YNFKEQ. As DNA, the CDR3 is TGTGCCAGCAGCCAAGATCCCGGGAACATCTACGAGCAGTACTTC. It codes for CASSQDPGNIYEQYF.

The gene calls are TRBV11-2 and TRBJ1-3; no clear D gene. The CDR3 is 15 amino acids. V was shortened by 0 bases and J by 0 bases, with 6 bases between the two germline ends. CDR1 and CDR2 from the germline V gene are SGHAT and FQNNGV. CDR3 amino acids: CASSLEFVSGNTIYF. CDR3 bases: TGTGCCAGCAGCTTAGAATTTGTCTCTGGAAACACCATATATTTT. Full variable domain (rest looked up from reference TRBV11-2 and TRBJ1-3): EAGVAQSPRYKIIEKRQSVAFWCNPISGHATLYWYQQILGQGPKLLIQFQNNGVVDDSQLPKDRFSAERLKGVDSTLKIQPAKLEDSAVYLCASSLEFVSGNTIYFGEGSWLTVV.

The CDR3 is CASSQDRMGNEQYF. The CDR3 coding sequence is TGTGCCAGCAGCCAAGATAGGATGGGCAACGAGCAGTACTTC. The chain uses TRBV4-2 and TRBJ2-7; D uncertain. This CDR3 is 14 amino acids long. The V gene's germline CDR1 is LGHNA and CDR2 YNFKEQ. Trimming removed 0 bases at V and 5 bases at J, with 11 bases between.

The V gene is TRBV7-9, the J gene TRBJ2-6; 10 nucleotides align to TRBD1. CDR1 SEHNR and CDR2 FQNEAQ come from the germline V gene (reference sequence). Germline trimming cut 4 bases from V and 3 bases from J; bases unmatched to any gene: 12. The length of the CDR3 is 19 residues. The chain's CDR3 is CASSSPPSDRGDGANVLTF. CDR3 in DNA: TGTGCCAGCAGCTCCCCTCCCTCGGACAGGGGGGATGGGGCCAACGTCCTGACTTTC. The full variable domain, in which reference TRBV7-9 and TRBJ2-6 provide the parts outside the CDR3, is DTGVSQNPRHKITKRGQNVTFRCDPISEHNRLYWYRQTLGQGPEFLTYFQNEAQLEKSRLLSDRFSAERPKGSFSTLEIQRTEQGDSAMYLCASSSPPSDRGDGANVLTFGAGSRLTVL.

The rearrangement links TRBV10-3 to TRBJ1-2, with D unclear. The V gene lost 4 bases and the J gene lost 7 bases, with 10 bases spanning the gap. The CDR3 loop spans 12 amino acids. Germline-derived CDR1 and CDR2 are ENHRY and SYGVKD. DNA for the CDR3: TGTGCCATCAGTGGGCTGGTTAGTGGCTACACCTTC. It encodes CAISGLVSGYTF.

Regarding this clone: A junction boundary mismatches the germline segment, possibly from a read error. As DNA, the CDR3 is TGTGCCAGCGGTGAGACAGGGAATTACGAGCAGTACTTC. Its protein product is CASGETGNYEQYF. The chain uses TRBV2 and TRBJ2-7; 7 nucleotides align to TRBD1. This CDR3 has 13 amino acids. Per the germline V gene, CDR1 is SNHLY and CDR2 is FYNNEI.

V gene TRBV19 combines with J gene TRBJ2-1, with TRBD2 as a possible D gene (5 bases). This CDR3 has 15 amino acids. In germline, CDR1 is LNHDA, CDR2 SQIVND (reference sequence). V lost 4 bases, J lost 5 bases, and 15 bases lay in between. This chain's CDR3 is CASSTDFSWNNEQFF. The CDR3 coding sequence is TGTGCCAGTAGTACGGACTTTTCCTGGAACAATGAGCAGTTCTTC.

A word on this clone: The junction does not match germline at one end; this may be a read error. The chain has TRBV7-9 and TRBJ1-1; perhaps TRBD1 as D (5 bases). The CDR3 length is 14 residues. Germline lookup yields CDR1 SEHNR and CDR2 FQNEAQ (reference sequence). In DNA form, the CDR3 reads TGTGCCAGCAACTTAAACGGACAGAACACTGAAGCTTTCTTT. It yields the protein CASNLNGQNTEAFF.

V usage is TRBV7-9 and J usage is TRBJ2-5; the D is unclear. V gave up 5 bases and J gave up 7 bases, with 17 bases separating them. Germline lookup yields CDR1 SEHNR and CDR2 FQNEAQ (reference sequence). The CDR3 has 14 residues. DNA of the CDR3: TGTGCCAGCAGCGCCCCAGATTCCACCGGGACCCAGTACTTC. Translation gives CASSAPDSTGTQYF.

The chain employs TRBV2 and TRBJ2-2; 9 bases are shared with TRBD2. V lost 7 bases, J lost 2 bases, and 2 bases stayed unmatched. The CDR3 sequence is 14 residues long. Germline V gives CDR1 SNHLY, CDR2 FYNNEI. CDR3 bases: TGTGCCAGCAAGACTAGCGGAAACACCGGGGAGCTGTTTTTT. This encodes CASKTSGNTGELFF.

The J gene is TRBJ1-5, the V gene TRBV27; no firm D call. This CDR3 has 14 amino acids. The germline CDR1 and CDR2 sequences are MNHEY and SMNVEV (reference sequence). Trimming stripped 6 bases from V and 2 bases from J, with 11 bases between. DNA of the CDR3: TGTGCCAGCAGAACCCGGACGGGCAATCAGCCCCAGCATTTT. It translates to CASRTRTGNQPQHF.

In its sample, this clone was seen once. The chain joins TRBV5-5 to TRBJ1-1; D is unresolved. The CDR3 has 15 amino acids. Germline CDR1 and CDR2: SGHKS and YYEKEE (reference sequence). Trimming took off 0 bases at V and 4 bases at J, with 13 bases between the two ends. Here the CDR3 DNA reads TGTGCCAGCAGCTTGGCTGGTTCCGCTGCCACTGAAGCTTTCTTT. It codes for CASSLAGSAATEAFF.

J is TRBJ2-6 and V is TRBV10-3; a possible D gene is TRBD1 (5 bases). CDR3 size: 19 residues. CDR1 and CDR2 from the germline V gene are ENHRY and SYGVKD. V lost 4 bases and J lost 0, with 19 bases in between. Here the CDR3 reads CAISGGEQAQSSGANVLTF. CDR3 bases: TGTGCCATCAGTGGAGGAGAACAGGCACAGAGCTCTGGGGCCAACGTCCTGACTTTC.

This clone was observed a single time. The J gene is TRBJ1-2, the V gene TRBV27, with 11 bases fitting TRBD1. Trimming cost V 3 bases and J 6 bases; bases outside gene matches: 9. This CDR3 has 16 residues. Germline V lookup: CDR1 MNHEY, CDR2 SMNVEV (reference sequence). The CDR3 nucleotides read TGTGCCAGCAGTTTGGCCGGACAGGGGGCGTCAAATGGCTACACCTTC. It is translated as CASSLAGQGASNGYTF.